Below are 17 T cell receptor beta chains sequenced from a single sample in a study of vaccination effects on CD4 cells after COVID-19. Antigens of these TCRs are unknown. In the ViraFEST assay, antigen-specific CD4+ clonotypes were identified by expansion after peptide-pool stimulation. Investigators separated out CD4+ T cells once 9 to 11 days of culture had passed. Participants received two doses of either the BNT162b2 or mRNA-1273 vaccine. TCRdb's copy holds only in-frame clones and misses some; the assay was immunoSEQ multiplex PCR. The data contain just under 60,000 clones, just under 80% of them singletons. Sequencing was performed on CD4+ T cells from PBMCs cultured with HCoV-OC43 spike peptides, taken after COVID-19 vaccination. Regarding subset: HCoV-OC43 spike overlapping peptide pool stimulation. These receptors came from a human donor who received a COVID-19 vaccine.

The chain uses TRBV11-3 and TRBJ2-1; D could derive from TRBD1 or TRBD2 (6 bases each). The CDR3 has 16 amino acids. Germline V gives CDR1 SGHNT, CDR2 YENEEA. Trimming took off 4 bases at V and 0 bases at J, with 13 bases between the two ends. The CDR3 sequence is CASSYRGLSSYNEQFF. As DNA, the CDR3 is TGTGCCAGCAGCTACCGGGGGCTGAGCTCCTACAATGAGCAGTTCTTC.

This clone occurred a few times. The chain is built from TRBV18 and TRBJ1-1; no clear D. The germline CDR1 and CDR2 sequences are KGHSH and LQKENI. The germline V and J ends were trimmed by 3 bases and 1 base, with 15 bases remaining between them. The CDR3 loop spans 16 amino acids. CDR3 coding DNA: TGTGCCAGCTCACCTCGTGTTAACTCCGAGAACACTGAAGCTTTCTTT. Its protein product is CASSPRVNSENTEAFF.

The chain uses TRBV6-5 and TRBJ2-1; D remains ambiguous. In germline, CDR1 is MNHEY, CDR2 SVGAGI. Trimming cost V 3 bases and J 7 bases, with 13 bases left between them. This CDR3 region has 14 residues. The CDR3 coding sequence is TGTGCCAGCAGTTATTGGACGGACGGGAATGAGCAGTTCTTC. It codes for CASSYWTDGNEQFF.

The J gene is TRBJ2-7, the V gene TRBV11-2, with TRBD1 matching 8 bases. Germline loops: CDR1 SGHAT, CDR2 FQNNGV. V shed 5 bases and J 7 bases; nucleotides not matched to a gene: 7. CDR3 length: 13 residues. Here the CDR3 DNA reads TGTGCCAGCAGCCAAGGACAGGGAAGGGAGCAGTACGTC. Translation gives CASSQGQGREQYV.

This clone was seen a handful of times. The V and J genes are TRBV18 and TRBJ1-6; D not resolved. The germline V gene encodes CDR1 KGHSH and CDR2 LQKENI. The CDR3 has 15 amino acids. V lost 6 bases to trimming and J lost 0 bases, with 9 bases between them. CDR3 protein: CASSLVDSYNSPLHF. The CDR3 region has the DNA TGTGCCAGCTCGCTGGTAGACTCCTATAATTCACCCCTCCACTTT.

V is TRBV6-4 and J is TRBJ1-2; D is uncertain. The CDR3 runs 16 residues. The germline V and J ends were trimmed by 0 bases and 1 base, with 12 bases remaining between them. Germline CDR1 and CDR2: MRHNA and SNTAGT. This CDR3 is CASSDSGNSINYGYTF. The CDR3 nucleotides read TGTGCCAGCAGTGACTCCGGTAATTCAATTAACTATGGCTACACCTTC.

The rearrangement links TRBV4-2 to TRBJ1-6; D unclear. The V and J ends lost 8 bases and 7 bases respectively, with 12 bases between them. The CDR3 runs 13 residues. Germline loops: CDR1 LGHNA, CDR2 YNFKEQ. The CDR3 loop is CASGTNENSPLHF. DNA of the CDR3: TGTGCCAGCGGAACCAATGAGAATTCACCCCTCCACTTT.

J is TRBJ1-6 and V is TRBV6-6, with 7 bases that match TRBD1. This CDR3 contains 15 residues. Trimming took 7 bases from V and 7 from J; bases not matched to a gene: 10. Germline CDR1 is MNHNY and CDR2 is SVGAGI (reference sequence). The CDR3 sequence is CASTVLQGKNSPLHF. Here the CDR3 DNA reads TGTGCCAGCACCGTTCTACAGGGGAAGAATTCACCCCTCCACTTT.

The chain links TRBV3-1 (or the pseudogene TRBV3-2) to TRBJ1-2; D remains unclear. CDR1 LGHDT and CDR2 YNNKEL come from the germline V gene (reference sequence). The CDR3 sequence is 13 residues long. Trimming cost V 2 bases and J 8 bases, with 12 bases left between them. The CDR3 region has the DNA TGTGCCAGCAGCCAAAGGACCTATGAGGGCTACACCTTC. Encoded protein: CASSQRTYEGYTF.

This clone was detected a few times. The rearrangement joins TRBV11-3 to TRBJ2-3; the D gene could be TRBD1 or TRBD2 (5 bases each). V was pared by 5 bases and J by 6 bases, with 18 bases between. The germline CDR1 and CDR2 sequences are SGHNT and YENEEA. The CDR3 contains 15 residues. The CDR3 protein is CASSPGTVRGDTQYF. CDR3 nucleotide sequence: TGTGCCAGCAGCCCGGGGACCGTAAGAGGGGATACGCAGTATTTT.

V usage is TRBV28 and J usage is TRBJ2-7, with TRBD1 as a possible D gene (5 bases). In germline, CDR1 is MDHEN, CDR2 SYDVKM. CDR3 length: 15 amino acids. Trimming took 7 bases from V and 6 from J, leaving 22 bases between them. The CDR3 loop reads CASIGSGPHTSEQYV. CDR3 DNA sequence: TGTGCCAGCATTGGGTCAGGGCCTCATACCAGCGAGCAGTACGTC.

This clone was counted once. This chain uses TRBV24-1 with TRBJ2-2, with D possibly called TRBD1 or TRBD2 (5 bases each). Germline V gene sequence: CDR1 KGHDR, CDR2 SFDVKD. This CDR3 contains 15 residues. With 1 base removed from V and 7 bases from J, the gap between germline ends came to 12 bases. The CDR3 DNA follows: TGTGCCACCAGTGATTTTGGGACGGGTGGCGGGGAGCTGTTTTTT. Residues: CATSDFGTGGGELFF.

J is TRBJ2-1 and V is TRBV5-1; D is uncertain. This CDR3 contains 13 residues. Trimming took off 5 bases at V and 0 bases at J, with 6 bases between the two ends. The germline CDR1 and CDR2 sequences are SGHRS and YFSETQ. This CDR3 reads CASRRSSYNEQFF. The DNA for the CDR3 is TGCGCCAGCAGACGCAGCTCCTACAATGAGCAGTTCTTC.

The chain recombines TRBV30 with TRBJ1-2, with TRBD1 identical over 7 bases. The junction had 10 bases not matched to a gene; V was cut back by 1 base and J by 14 bases. The length of the CDR3 is 12 residues. From germline, CDR1 is GTSNPN and CDR2 SVGIG (reference sequence). The CDR3: CAWSGQGPGGTF. As DNA, the CDR3 is TGTGCCTGGAGTGGACAGGGCCCCGGGGGTACCTTC.

This clone was recorded a few times. J is TRBJ1-2 and V is TRBV7-2; 9 bases fit TRBD1. After removal of 2 bases from V and 5 bases from J, the junction contained 6 bases not matched to a gene. The CDR3 has 15 amino acids. Germline CDR1 is SGHTA and CDR2 is FQGNSA. Written as DNA, the CDR3 is TGTGCCAGCAGCTTAACGACAGGGGGTAATTATGGCTACACCTTC. This encodes CASSLTTGGNYGYTF.

This chain joins TRBV18 and TRBJ2-5, with no clear D. The V gene lost 2 bases and the J gene lost 4 bases, with 8 bases spanning the gap. CDR1 is KGHSH and CDR2 is LQKENI in the germline V gene. This CDR3 is 13 amino acids long. DNA of the CDR3: TGTGCCAGCTCACCAACTAAAATAGAGACCCAGTACTTC. Its translation is CASSPTKIETQYF. The full variable domain, in which reference TRBV18 and TRBJ2-5 provide the parts outside the CDR3, is NAGVMQNPRHLVRRRGQEARLRCSPMKGHSHVYWYRQLPEEGLKFMVYLQKENIIDESGMPKERFSAEFPKEGPSILRIQQVVRGDSAAYFCASSPTKIETQYFGPGTRLLVL.

The V gene is TRBV18, the J gene TRBJ2-7; the match to TRBD2 covers 10 bases. The CDR3 loop spans 15 amino acids. V was pared by 4 bases and J by 6 bases, with 9 bases of the junction left unmatched. Germline V gene data show CDR1 as KGHSH and CDR2 as LQKENI. The CDR3 sequence is CASSLGLAEFAEQYV. In DNA form, the CDR3 reads TGTGCCAGCTCACTAGGACTAGCGGAATTCGCCGAGCAGTACGTC.